These 32 T cell receptor beta chains share one sample of origin, sequenced in a study of blood T cell repertoires in COVID-19. Assay: immunoSEQ multiplex PCR; the TCRdb copy retains only in-frame clones and omits some. The sample has tens of thousands of clones; 60% to 85% are singletons. The sequencing sample was made of peripheral blood. All receptors derive from a man aged 65 to 79 with acute or convalescent COVID-19.

This chain uses TRBV27 with TRBJ2-5, with TRBD1 identical over 7 bases. With V trimmed by 6 bases and J by 2 bases, 9 bases remained unmatched. Germline V gene lookup returns CDR1 MNHEY and CDR2 SMNVEV (reference sequence). This CDR3 has 15 residues. The CDR3 is CASRLIGGFQETQYF. DNA for the CDR3: TGTGCCAGCAGGTTGATAGGGGGCTTTCAAGAGACCCAGTACTTC.

The rearrangement joins TRBV5-1 to TRBJ1-1; 7 nucleotides line up with TRBD1. CDR3 size: 15 residues. V was clipped by 4 bases and J by 0 bases; unmatched bases: 6. Germline-derived CDR1 and CDR2 are SGHRS and YFSETQ. The CDR3 region has the DNA TGCGCCAGCAGCCGGAGGACAGGCGTGAACACTGAAGCTTTCTTT. It is translated as CASSRRTGVNTEAFF. The full variable domain, completed using reference TRBV5-1 and TRBJ1-1, is KAGVTQTPRYLIKTRGQQVTLSCSPISGHRSVSWYQQTPGQGLQFLFEYFSETQRNKGNFPGRFSGRQFSNSRSEMNVSTLELGDSALYLCASSRRTGVNTEAFFGQGTRLTVV.

V usage is TRBV28 and J usage is TRBJ1-1, with TRBD1 matching over 11 bases. This CDR3 comprises 14 residues. J lost 7 bases, V lost 5 bases, and 6 bases had no gene match. Germline CDR1 MDHEN, CDR2 SYDVKM. CDR3 DNA sequence: TGTGCCAGCAGTCTAGGACAGGGGGCGATTGAAGCTTTCTTT. Protein product: CASSLGQGAIEAFF.

This sequence joins TRBV13 and TRBJ2-3; D not certain. The germline V gene has CDR1 PRHDT and CDR2 FYEKMQ (reference sequence). The V end was cut by 6 bases, the J end by 0 bases, with 7 bases between. The CDR3 is made up of 13 amino acids. The CDR3 DNA follows: TGTGCCAGCAGTTATACTAGCACAGATACGCAGTATTTT. It specifies CASSYTSTDTQYF.

Only one count was recorded for this clone. This sequence joins TRBV5-1 and TRBJ2-6, with 7 bases fitting TRBD1. The V gene end was trimmed by 0 bases and the J gene end by 3 bases; junction bases not matched to a gene: 3. The CDR3 loop spans 16 amino acids. Germline CDR1 reads SGHRS; CDR2 reads YFSETQ. This CDR3 is CASSLAGQNGANVLTF. CDR3 DNA: TGCGCCAGCAGCTTGGCGGGACAGAATGGGGCCAACGTCCTGACTTTC.

In its sample, this clone was seen a few times. The V gene is TRBV5-4, the J gene TRBJ1-1, with a weak D call TRBD1 (5 bases). This CDR3 region has 15 residues. CDR1 SGHNT and CDR2 YYREEE come from the germline V gene (reference sequence). Trimming stripped 0 bases from V and 0 bases from J, with 9 bases between. The CDR3 loop reads CASSLGQKMNTEAFF. The CDR3 region has the DNA TGTGCCAGCAGCTTGGGACAGAAAATGAACACTGAAGCTTTCTTT.

Only one count was recorded for this clone. This chain joins TRBV18 and TRBJ1-2, with a weak D call TRBD1 (6 bases). The V gene lost 4 bases and the J gene lost 4 bases, with 10 bases spanning the gap. Germline V CDR1 and CDR2: KGHSH, LQKENI. This CDR3 contains 13 residues. CDR3 DNA sequence: TGTGCCAGCTCACGGACAGAAGGCTATGGCTACACCTTC. Protein: CASSRTEGYGYTF.

The gene calls are TRBV7-6 and TRBJ1-6; TRBD1 matches 10 bases. The V and J ends lost 1 base and 7 bases, in that order; junction bases with no gene match: 4. Germline V lookup: CDR1 SGHVS, CDR2 FNYEAQ. This CDR3 contains 16 residues. CDR3 bases: TGTGCCAGCAGCTTAGGTGGGACAGGGGAAAATTCACCCCTCCACTTT. Its protein is CASSLGGTGENSPLHF.

The rearrangement joins TRBV6-5 to TRBJ1-5; TRBD1 is a possible D gene (6 bases). This CDR3 has 14 amino acids. V shed 6 bases and J shed 6 bases, with 15 bases lying between them. Germline V gene data show CDR1 as MNHEY and CDR2 as SVGAGI. The DNA of the CDR3 is TGTGCCAGCAGGTACAGGGTTGAGGGTCAGCCCCAGCATTTT. This sequence encodes CASRYRVEGQPQHF.

The V call is TRBV6-1, the J call TRBJ1-5; D may be TRBD1 (6 bases). Per germline, CDR1 MNHNS and CDR2 SASEGT. The CDR3 is 17 residues long. The germline V and J ends were trimmed by 2 bases and 4 bases, with 18 bases remaining between them. Here the CDR3 DNA reads TGTGCCAGCAGTGAATATCGGGGGGCGGATAAAAATCAGCCCCAGCATTTT. This translates into CASSEYRGADKNQPQHF.

This clone came up many times. The sample has other DNA sequences that encode this CDR3 too. The J gene is TRBJ2-5, the V gene TRBV5-1; unclear D gene. This CDR3 is built from 13 residues. The V end lost 0 bases, the J end lost 4 bases, and 7 bases lay between the germline ends. Germline V gives CDR1 SGHRS, CDR2 YFSETQ. The CDR3 is CASSLAGGETQYF. CDR3 coding DNA: TGCGCCAGCAGCTTGGCCGGTGGAGAGACCCAGTACTTC.

This chain links TRBV7-3 with TRBJ2-3; 7 nucleotides align to TRBD2. The CDR3 spans 14 residues. Germline lookup yields CDR1 SGHTA and CDR2 FQGTGA. After removal of 3 bases from V and 3 bases from J, the junction contained 3 bases not matched to a gene. The CDR3 loop is CASSFFGGTDTQYF. The CDR3 DNA reads TGTGCCAGCAGCTTTTTCGGGGGGACAGATACGCAGTATTTT.

This clone was detected once. The V call is TRBV19, the J call TRBJ1-5; D unclear. Germline-derived CDR1 and CDR2 are LNHDA and SQIVND (reference sequence). V lost 0 bases and J 3 bases, leaving 9 bases between the germline ends. This CDR3 is 15 amino acids long. Here the CDR3 reads CASSIEVVINQPQHF. The CDR3 DNA sequence: TGTGCCAGTAGTATAGAAGTAGTAATCAATCAGCCCCAGCATTTT. The entire variable domain, with the rest obtained from reference TRBV19 and TRBJ1-5, is as follows: DGGITQSPKYLFRKEGQNVTLSCEQNLNHDAMYWYRQDPGQGLRLIYYSQIVNDFQKGDIAEGYSVSREKKESFPLTVTSAQKNPTAFYLCASSIEVVINQPQHFGDGTRLSIL.

The rearrangement links TRBV11-2 to TRBJ1-2; 10 nucleotides match TRBD1. V was pared by 4 bases and J by 4 bases, with 6 bases of the junction left unmatched. The CDR3 totals 15 residues. The germline CDR1 and CDR2 sequences are SGHAT and FQNNGV. CDR3 in amino acids: CASSSTGGAFYGYTF. DNA for the CDR3: TGTGCCAGCAGCTCGACAGGGGGCGCTTTCTATGGCTACACCTTC.

This chain uses TRBV20-1 with TRBJ2-7; 9 positions agree with TRBD1. V trimming: 3 bases; J trimming: 5 bases; junction bases outside the gene matches: 14. Germline V gene sequence: CDR1 DFQATT, CDR2 SNEGSKA (reference sequence). The CDR3 length is 16 residues. CDR3 amino acids: CSASNPLQGAVNEQYF. CDR3 nucleotide sequence: TGCAGTGCTAGTAATCCCCTACAGGGGGCGGTCAACGAGCAGTACTTC.

The chain has TRBV5-1 and TRBJ1-4, with a tentative D call TRBD1 (6 bases). The CDR3 loop spans 16 amino acids. From germline, CDR1 is SGHRS and CDR2 YFSETQ. V gave up 1 base and J gave up 0 bases, with 10 bases separating them. Written as DNA, the CDR3 is TGCGCCAGCAGCTTGCTGGCAGGGGCAACTAATGAAAAACTGTTTTTT. Protein: CASSLLAGATNEKLFF.

V is TRBV27 and J is TRBJ1-2; perhaps TRBD1 as D (6 bases). V dropped 5 bases and J dropped 5 bases, with 15 bases sitting between them. This CDR3 region has 14 residues. Germline V gene sequence: CDR1 MNHEY, CDR2 SMNVEV (reference sequence). The CDR3 DNA reads as TGTGCCAGCAGTCCGCGGGGGGCTACTTATGGCTACACCTTC. Amino acid sequence: CASSPRGATYGYTF.

V usage is TRBV5-1 and J usage is TRBJ2-3; 10 positions match TRBD1. V dropped 2 bases and J dropped 4; count of bases not matched to a gene: 4. The CDR3 is 15 amino acids. In germline, CDR1 is SGHRS, CDR2 YFSETQ. CDR3 sequence: CASSFTDRGSDTQYF. Written as DNA, the CDR3 is TGCGCCAGCAGCTTTACGGACAGGGGGTCAGATACGCAGTATTTT.

Only a few counts were recorded for this clone. V usage is TRBV3-1 (or the pseudogene TRBV3-2) and J usage is TRBJ1-4; TRBD1 might be the D (5 bases). This CDR3 comprises 15 residues. Germline V gene lookup returns CDR1 LGHDT and CDR2 YNNKEL (reference sequence). V lost 1 base and J 8 bases, leaving 14 bases between the germline ends. CDR3: CASSQGRLGGEKLFF. The CDR3 DNA reads as TGTGCCAGCAGCCAAGGTCGGCTCGGGGGGGAAAAACTGTTTTTT.

This clone was detected only a few times. J is TRBJ2-7 and V is TRBV5-8, with D perhaps matching TRBD2 (6 bases). Germline V gives CDR1 SGHTS, CDR2 YDEGEE. Trimming pared 2 bases from V and 10 bases from J, leaving 13 bases between. The CDR3 is made up of 12 amino acids. CDR3 sequence: CASSLIGGKQYV. CDR3 DNA: TGTGCCAGCAGCTTAATTGGAGGGAAACAGTACGTC.

The chain combines TRBV10-2 with TRBJ2-5, with 10 positions matching TRBD1. Trimming cost V 6 bases and J 4 bases; bases outside gene matches: 5. Germline CDR1 and CDR2: WSHSY and SAAADI. This CDR3 is 14 amino acids long. CDR3 sequence: CASRPGTGVETQYF. The CDR3 bases are TGCGCCAGCAGACCCGGGACAGGGGTAGAGACCCAGTACTTC.

This sequence joins TRBV6-1 and TRBJ1-5; 7 bases map to TRBD1. The germline gives CDR1 MNHNS, CDR2 SASEGT. With 3 bases clipped from V and 3 bases from J, the junction kept 2 bases outside the gene matches. The CDR3 length is 14 residues. CDR3 in amino acids: CASSDGQVNQPQHF. In DNA form, the CDR3 reads TGTGCCAGCAGTGACGGACAGGTCAATCAGCCCCAGCATTTT.

V gene TRBV7-9 combines with J gene TRBJ1-1; 9 bases are a match to TRBD1. The CDR3 runs to 14 residues. Germline V gene data show CDR1 as SEHNR and CDR2 as FQNEAQ (reference sequence). V lost 10 bases and J lost 5; bases outside the gene matches: 11. The CDR3 region has the DNA TGTGCCATACCGGGACAGGGAATTCGGACTGAAGCTTTCTTT. Its translation: CAIPGQGIRTEAFF.

The rearrangement joins TRBV24-1 to TRBJ2-5, with unresolved D. V shed 3 bases and J shed 1 base, with 5 bases lying between them. The germline gives CDR1 KGHDR, CDR2 SFDVKD. The CDR3 contains 13 residues. The CDR3 reads CATSDISQETQYF. The CDR3 DNA is TGTGCCACCAGTGATATCAGCCAAGAGACCCAGTACTTC.

This clone has just one count. This sequence joins TRBV6-5 and TRBJ2-2; TRBD1 might be the D (6 bases). Germline assignment: CDR1 MNHEY and CDR2 SVGAGI. Trimming stripped 7 bases from V and 0 bases from J, with 12 bases between. The CDR3 is made up of 15 amino acids. DNA for the CDR3: TGTGCCAGCAAAATGGGACAAGCGAACACCGGGGAGCTGTTTTTT. Translation: CASKMGQANTGELFF.

The chain recombines TRBV18 with TRBJ2-7; TRBD1 matches 9 bases. V gave up 2 bases and J gave up 2 bases; unmatched junction bases: 7. This CDR3 spans 16 amino acids. Per the germline V gene, CDR1 is KGHSH and CDR2 is LQKENI. This CDR3 is CASSPRGQGGTYEQYF. CDR3 in DNA: TGTGCCAGCTCACCAAGGGGACAGGGCGGGACCTACGAGCAGTACTTC.

V and J are TRBV5-8 and TRBJ1-3; TRBD1 matches at 10 bases. In germline, CDR1 is SGHTS, CDR2 YDEGEE. V lost 3 bases to trimming and J lost 4 bases; unmatched junction nucleotides: 13. This CDR3 spans 18 amino acids. In nucleotides, the CDR3 is TGTGCCAGCAGCTATGAAAGGGACAGGGGATTCGGAGGAAACACCATATATTTT. As protein: CASSYERDRGFGGNTIYF.

This sequence joins TRBV12-5 and TRBJ1-6; D unclear. In germline, CDR1 is LGHNT, CDR2 FRNRAP. This CDR3 comprises 16 residues. The ends were cut back, 1 base at V and 0 bases at J, with 7 bases in the middle. The CDR3 loop reads CASGLDSYSYNSPLHF. For the CDR3, the DNA is TGTGCTAGTGGTTTGGACAGTTACTCCTATAATTCACCCCTCCACTTT. Variable domain in full (rest from reference TRBV12-5 and TRBJ1-6): DARVTQTPRHKVTEMGQEVTMRCQPILGHNTVFWYRQTMMQGLELLAYFRNRAPLDDSGMPKDRFSAEMPDATLATLKIQPSEPRDSAVYFCASGLDSYSYNSPLHFGNGTRLTVT.

The chain joins TRBV7-9 to TRBJ2-1, with D tentatively TRBD1 (6 bases). The CDR3 sequence is 14 residues long. The germline CDR1 and CDR2 sequences are SEHNR and FQNEAQ (reference sequence). V lost 5 bases to trimming and J lost 5 bases, with 13 bases between them. For the CDR3, the DNA is TGTGCCAGCAGCGGCGAGCGGACAGACAATGAGCAGTTCTTC. Its translation: CASSGERTDNEQFF.

This clone was seen once. This rearrangement joins TRBV30 to TRBJ2-4; 8 bases are a match to TRBD1. The V gene's germline CDR1 is GTSNPN and CDR2 SVGIG (reference sequence). The CDR3 sequence is 15 residues long. The V gene end was trimmed by 0 bases and the J gene end by 2 bases; junction bases not matched to a gene: 3. CDR3 nucleotides: TGTGCCTGGAGTGTCGGCAGGGGGCCCAAAAACATTCAGTACTTC. Translating gives CAWSVGRGPKNIQYF.

This clone was seen only once. The chain links TRBV10-1 to TRBJ1-1, with 7 bases fitting TRBD1. The trim removed 0 bases at V and 5 bases at J, leaving 6 bases unmatched. The CDR3 spans 15 residues. The germline V gene encodes CDR1 WNHNN and CDR2 SYGVQD (reference sequence). CDR3: CASSESTGAGTEAFF. The CDR3 nucleotides are TGCGCCAGCAGTGAGTCAACAGGGGCAGGGACTGAAGCTTTCTTT.

The chain carries TRBV5-6 and TRBJ2-1; TRBD2 aligns across 9 bases. The V and J ends lost 4 bases and 12 bases, in that order; junction bases with no gene match: 8. CDR3 size: 13 residues. CDR1 and CDR2 (germline): SGHDT, YYEEEE. The CDR3 DNA reads as TGTGCCAGCAGCCCTCGGCGGGAGGGGGGGCAGTTCTTC. Its translation is CASSPRREGGQFF.